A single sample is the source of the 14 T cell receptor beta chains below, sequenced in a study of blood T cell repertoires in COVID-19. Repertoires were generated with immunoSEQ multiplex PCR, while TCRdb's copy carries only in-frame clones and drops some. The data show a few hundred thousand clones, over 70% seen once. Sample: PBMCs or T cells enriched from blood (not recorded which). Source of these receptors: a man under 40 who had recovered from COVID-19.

The DNA for the CDR3 is TGCGCCAGCAGCTTGGAAGGGGCAGACACCGGGGAGCTGTTTTTT. Translating it yields CASSLEGADTGELFF. The rearrangement links TRBV5-1 to TRBJ2-2; D may be TRBD1 (5 bases). This CDR3 has 15 residues. The V gene's germline CDR1 is SGHRS and CDR2 YFSETQ. V was trimmed by 0 bases and J by 3 bases, leaving 9 bases between them.

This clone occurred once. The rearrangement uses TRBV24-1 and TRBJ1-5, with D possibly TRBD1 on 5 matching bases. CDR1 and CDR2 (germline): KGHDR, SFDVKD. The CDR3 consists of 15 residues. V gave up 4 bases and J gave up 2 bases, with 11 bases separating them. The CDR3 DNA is TGTGCCACCAGTGACCCAGGGATAGGCAATCAGCCCCAGCATTTT. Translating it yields CATSDPGIGNQPQHF.

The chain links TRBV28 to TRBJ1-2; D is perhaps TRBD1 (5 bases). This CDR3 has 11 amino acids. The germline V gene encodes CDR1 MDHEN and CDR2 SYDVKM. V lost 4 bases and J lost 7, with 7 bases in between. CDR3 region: CASSYRRGYTF. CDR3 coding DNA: TGTGCCAGCAGTTACAGGCGTGGCTACACCTTC.

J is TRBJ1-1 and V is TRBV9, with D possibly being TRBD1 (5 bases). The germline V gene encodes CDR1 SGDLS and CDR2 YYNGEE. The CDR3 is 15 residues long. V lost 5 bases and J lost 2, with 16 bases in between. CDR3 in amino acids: CASRPLGGINTEAFF. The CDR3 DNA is TGTGCCAGCAGGCCCTTGGGGGGGATCAACACTGAAGCTTTCTTT.

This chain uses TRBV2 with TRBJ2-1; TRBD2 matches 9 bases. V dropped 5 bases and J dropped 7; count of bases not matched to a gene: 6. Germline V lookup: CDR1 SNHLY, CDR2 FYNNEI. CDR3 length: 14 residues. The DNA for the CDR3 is TGTGCCAGCAGTAGGCTAGCGGGGTTGAATGAGCAGTTCTTC. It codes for CASSRLAGLNEQFF.

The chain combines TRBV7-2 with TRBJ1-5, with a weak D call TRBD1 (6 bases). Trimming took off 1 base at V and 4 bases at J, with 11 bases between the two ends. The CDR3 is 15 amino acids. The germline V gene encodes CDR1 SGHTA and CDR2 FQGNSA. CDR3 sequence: CASSLEVTGNQPQHF. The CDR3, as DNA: TGTGCCAGCAGCTTAGAGGTCACAGGGAATCAGCCCCAGCATTTT.

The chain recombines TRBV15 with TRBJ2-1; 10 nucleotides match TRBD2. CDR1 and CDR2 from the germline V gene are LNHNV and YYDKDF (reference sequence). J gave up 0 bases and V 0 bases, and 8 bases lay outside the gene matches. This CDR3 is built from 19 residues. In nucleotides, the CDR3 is TGTGCCACCAGCAGAGATGGGCTAGCGGGGGACGTCTCCTACAATGAGCAGTTCTTC. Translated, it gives CATSRDGLAGDVSYNEQFF.

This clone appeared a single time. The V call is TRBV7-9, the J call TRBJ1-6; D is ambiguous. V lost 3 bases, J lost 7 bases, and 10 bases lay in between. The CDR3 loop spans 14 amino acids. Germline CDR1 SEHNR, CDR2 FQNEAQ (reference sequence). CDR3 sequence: CASSLGRRNSPLHF. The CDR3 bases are TGTGCCAGCAGCTTGGGGAGGAGGAATTCACCCCTCCACTTT.

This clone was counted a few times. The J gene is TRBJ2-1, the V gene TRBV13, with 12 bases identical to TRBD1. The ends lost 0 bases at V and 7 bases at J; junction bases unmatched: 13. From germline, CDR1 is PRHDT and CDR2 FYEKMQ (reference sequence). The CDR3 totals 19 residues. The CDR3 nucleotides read TGTGCCAGCAGCTTAGGCTTAGGGTCGGGGACAGGGGGCTTGAATGAGCAGTTCTTC. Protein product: CASSLGLGSGTGGLNEQFF.

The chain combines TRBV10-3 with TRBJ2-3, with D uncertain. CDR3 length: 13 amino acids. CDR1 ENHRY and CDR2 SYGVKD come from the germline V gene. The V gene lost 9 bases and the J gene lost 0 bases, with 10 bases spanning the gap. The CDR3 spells CAIASGSTDTQYF. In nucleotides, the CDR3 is TGTGCCATAGCATCAGGCAGCACAGATACGCAGTATTTT.

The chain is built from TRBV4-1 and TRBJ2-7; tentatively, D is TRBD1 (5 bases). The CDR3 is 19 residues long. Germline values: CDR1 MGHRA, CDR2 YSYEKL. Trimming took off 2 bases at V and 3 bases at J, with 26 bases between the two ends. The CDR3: CASSQKQVVSHERHYEQYF. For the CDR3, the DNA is TGCGCCAGCAGCCAAAAACAGGTAGTCTCCCACGAGAGGCACTACGAGCAGTACTTC.

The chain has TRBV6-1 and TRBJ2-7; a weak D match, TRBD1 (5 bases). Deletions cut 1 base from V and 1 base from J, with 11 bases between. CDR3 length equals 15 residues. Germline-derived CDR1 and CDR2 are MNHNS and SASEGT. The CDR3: CASSEGTGPSYEQYF. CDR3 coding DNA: TGTGCCAGCAGTGAAGGAACAGGCCCTTCCTACGAGCAGTACTTC.

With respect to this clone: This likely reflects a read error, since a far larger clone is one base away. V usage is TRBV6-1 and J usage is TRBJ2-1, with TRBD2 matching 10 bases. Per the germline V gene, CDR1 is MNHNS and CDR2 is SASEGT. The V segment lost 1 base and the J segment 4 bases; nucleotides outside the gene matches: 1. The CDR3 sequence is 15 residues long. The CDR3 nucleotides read TGTGCCAGCAGTGAAGAAGCGGGGGGGTACAATGAGCAGTTCTTC. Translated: CASSEEAGGYNEQFF.

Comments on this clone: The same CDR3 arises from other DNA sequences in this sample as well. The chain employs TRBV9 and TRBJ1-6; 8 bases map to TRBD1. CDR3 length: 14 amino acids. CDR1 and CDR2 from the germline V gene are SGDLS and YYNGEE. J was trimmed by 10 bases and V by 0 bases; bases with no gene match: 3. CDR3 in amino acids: CASSVGTGKSPLHF. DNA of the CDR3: TGTGCCAGCAGCGTAGGGACAGGGAAATCACCCCTCCACTTT.